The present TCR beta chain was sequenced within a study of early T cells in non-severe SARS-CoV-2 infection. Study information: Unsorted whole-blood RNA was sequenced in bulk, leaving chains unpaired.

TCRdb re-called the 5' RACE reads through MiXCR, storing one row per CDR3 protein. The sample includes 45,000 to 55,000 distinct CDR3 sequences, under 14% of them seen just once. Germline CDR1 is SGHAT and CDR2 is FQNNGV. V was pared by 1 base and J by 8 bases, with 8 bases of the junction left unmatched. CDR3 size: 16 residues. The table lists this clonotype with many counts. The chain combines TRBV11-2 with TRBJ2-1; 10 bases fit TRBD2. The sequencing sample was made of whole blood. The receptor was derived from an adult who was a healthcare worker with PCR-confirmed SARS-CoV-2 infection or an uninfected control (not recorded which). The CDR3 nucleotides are TGTGCCAGCAGCTTAGCTAGCGGGAGCACCGAGGATGAGCAGTTCTTC. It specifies CASSLASGSTEDEQFF. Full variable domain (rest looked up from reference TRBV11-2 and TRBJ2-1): EAGVAQSPRYKIIEKRQSVAFWCNPISGHATLYWYQQILGQGPKLLIQFQNNGVVDDSQLPKDRFSAERLKGVDSTLKIQPAKLEDSAVYLCASSLASGSTEDEQFFGPGTRLTVL.